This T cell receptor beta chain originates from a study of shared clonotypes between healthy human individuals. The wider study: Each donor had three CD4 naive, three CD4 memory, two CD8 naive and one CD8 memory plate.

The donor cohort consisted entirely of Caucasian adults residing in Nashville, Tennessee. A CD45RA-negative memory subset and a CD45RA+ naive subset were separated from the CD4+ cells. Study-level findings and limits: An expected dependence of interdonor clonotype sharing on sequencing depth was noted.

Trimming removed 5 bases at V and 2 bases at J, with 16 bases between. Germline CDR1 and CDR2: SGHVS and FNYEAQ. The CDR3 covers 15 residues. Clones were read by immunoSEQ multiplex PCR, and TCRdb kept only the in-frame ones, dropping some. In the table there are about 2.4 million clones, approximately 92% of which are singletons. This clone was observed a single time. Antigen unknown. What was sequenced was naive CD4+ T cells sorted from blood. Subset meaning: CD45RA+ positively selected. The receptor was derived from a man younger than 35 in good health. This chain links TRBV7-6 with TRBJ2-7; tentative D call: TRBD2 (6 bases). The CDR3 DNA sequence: TGTGCCAGCAGCGATGCGGGACTTCCTCCCTACGAGCAGTACTTC. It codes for CASSDAGLPPYEQYF.